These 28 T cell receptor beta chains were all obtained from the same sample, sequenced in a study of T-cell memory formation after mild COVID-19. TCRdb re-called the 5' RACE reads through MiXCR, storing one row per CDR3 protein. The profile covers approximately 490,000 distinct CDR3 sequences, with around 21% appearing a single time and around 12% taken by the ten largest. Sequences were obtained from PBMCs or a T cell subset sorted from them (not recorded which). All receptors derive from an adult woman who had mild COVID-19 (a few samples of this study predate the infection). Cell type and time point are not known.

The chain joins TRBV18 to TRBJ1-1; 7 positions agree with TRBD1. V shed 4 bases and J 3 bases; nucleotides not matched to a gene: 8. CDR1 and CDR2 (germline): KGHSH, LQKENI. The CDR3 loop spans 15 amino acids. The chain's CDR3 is CASSLTRDRDTEAFF. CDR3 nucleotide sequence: TGTGCCAGCTCACTCACCCGTGACAGGGACACTGAAGCTTTCTTT.

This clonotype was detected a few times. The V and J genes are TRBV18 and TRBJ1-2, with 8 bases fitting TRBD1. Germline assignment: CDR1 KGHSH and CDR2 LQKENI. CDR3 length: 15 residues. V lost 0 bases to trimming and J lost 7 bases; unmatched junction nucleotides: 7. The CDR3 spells CASSPPGDRGFGYTF. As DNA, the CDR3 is TGTGCCAGCTCACCACCAGGCGACAGGGGTTTTGGCTACACCTTC.

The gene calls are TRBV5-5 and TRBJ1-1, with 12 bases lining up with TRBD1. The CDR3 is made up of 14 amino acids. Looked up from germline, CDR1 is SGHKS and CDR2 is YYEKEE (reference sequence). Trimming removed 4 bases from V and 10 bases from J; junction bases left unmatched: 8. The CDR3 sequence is CASSIGTGGLGAFF. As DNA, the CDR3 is TGTGCCAGCAGCATAGGGACAGGGGGCTTGGGAGCTTTCTTT.

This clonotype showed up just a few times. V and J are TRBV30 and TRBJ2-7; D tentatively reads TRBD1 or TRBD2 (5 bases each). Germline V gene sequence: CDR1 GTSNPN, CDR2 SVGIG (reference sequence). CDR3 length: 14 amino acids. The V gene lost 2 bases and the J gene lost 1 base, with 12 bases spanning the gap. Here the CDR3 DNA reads TGTGCCTGGAGTCCCGGGACGGCATCCTACGAGCAGTACTTC. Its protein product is CAWSPGTASYEQYF. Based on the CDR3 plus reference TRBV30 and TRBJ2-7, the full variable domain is SQTIHQWPATLVQPVGSPLSLECTVEGTSNPNLYWYRQAAGRGLQLLFYSVGIGQISSEVPQNLSASRPQDRQFILSSKKLLLSDSGFYLCAWSPGTASYEQYFGPGTRLTVT.

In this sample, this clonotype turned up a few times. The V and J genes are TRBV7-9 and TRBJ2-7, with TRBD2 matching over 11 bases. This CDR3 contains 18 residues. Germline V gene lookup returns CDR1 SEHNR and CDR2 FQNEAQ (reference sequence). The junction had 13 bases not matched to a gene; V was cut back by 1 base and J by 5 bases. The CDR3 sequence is CASSLVGLAGGMIHEQYF. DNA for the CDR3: TGTGCCAGCAGCTTAGTCGGTCTAGCGGGAGGAATGATCCACGAGCAGTACTTC.

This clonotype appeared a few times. The DNA for the CDR3 is TGTGCCTGGAGGGCCGGGGCCGCCTACAATGAGCAGTTCTTC. Its protein is CAWRAGAAYNEQFF. This chain connects TRBV30 to TRBJ2-1; D could derive from TRBD1 or TRBD2 (5 bases each). Trimming cost V 3 bases and J 2 bases, with 11 bases left between them. This CDR3 is 14 amino acids long. The germline gives CDR1 GTSNPN, CDR2 SVGIG (reference sequence).

This CDR3 reads CASSSSDWGFTDTQYF. In DNA, the CDR3 is TGTGCCAGCAGTTCGTCCGACTGGGGTTTCACAGATACGCAGTATTTT. This chain uses TRBV6-2 or TRBV6-3 with TRBJ2-3; D gene uncertain. The V and J ends lost 4 bases and 2 bases respectively, with 16 bases between them. The CDR3 length is 16 residues. CDR1 is MNHEY and CDR2 is SVGEGT in the germline V gene.

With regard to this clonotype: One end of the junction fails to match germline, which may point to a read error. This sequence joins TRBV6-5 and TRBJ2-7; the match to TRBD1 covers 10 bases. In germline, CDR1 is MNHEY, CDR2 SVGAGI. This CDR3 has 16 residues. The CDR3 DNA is TGTGCCAGCAGTTACAGCCGGGACAGGGGATCCTCCGAGCAGTACTTC. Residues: CASSYSRDRGSSEQYF.

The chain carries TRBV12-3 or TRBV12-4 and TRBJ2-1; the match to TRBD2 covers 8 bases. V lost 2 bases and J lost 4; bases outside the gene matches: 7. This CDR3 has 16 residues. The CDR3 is CASSLRVAGPYNEQFF. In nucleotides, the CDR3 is TGTGCCAGCAGTTTACGGGTAGCGGGGCCGTACAATGAGCAGTTCTTC.

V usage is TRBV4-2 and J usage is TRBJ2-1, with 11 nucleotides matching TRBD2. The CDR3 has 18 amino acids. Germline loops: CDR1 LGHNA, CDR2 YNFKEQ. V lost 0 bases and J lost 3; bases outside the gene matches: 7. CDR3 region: CASSQEDVAGGHYNEQFF. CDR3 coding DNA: TGTGCCAGCAGCCAAGAGGACGTAGCGGGGGGGCACTACAATGAGCAGTTCTTC.

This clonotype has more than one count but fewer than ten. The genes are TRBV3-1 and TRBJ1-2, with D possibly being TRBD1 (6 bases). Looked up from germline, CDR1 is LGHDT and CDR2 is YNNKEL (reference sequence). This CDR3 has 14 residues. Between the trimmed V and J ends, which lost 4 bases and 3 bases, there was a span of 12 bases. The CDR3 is CASSRPGQDYGYTF. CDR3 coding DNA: TGTGCCAGCAGCCGGCCGGGACAAGACTATGGCTACACCTTC.

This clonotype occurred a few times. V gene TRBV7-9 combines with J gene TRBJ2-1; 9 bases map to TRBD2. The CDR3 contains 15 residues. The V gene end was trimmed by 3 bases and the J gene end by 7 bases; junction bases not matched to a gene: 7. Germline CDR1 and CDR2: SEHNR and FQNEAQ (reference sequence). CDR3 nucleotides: TGTGCCAGCAGCTTCGCGGGGGGGCCTGGGAATGAGCAGTTCTTC. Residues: CASSFAGGPGNEQFF.

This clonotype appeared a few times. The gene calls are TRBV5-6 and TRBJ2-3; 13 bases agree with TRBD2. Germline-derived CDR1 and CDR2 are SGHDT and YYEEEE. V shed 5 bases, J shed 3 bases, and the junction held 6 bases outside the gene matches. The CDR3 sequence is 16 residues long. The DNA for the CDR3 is TGTGCCAGCAGGCCTCCGACTAGCGGGGGGACAGATACGCAGTATTTT. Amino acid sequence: CASRPPTSGGTDTQYF.

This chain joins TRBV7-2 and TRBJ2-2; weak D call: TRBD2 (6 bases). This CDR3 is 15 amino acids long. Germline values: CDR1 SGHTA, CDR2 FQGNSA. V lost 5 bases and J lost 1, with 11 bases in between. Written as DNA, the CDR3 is TGTGCCAGCAGCAGGAGGGAATTGAACACCGGGGAGCTGTTTTTT. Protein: CASSRRELNTGELFF.

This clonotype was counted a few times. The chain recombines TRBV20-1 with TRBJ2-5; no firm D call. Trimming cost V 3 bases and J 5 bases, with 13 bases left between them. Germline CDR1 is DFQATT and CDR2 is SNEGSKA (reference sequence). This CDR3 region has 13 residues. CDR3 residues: CSARPRTEETQYF. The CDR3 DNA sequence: TGCAGTGCTAGGCCCAGGACCGAGGAGACCCAGTACTTC.

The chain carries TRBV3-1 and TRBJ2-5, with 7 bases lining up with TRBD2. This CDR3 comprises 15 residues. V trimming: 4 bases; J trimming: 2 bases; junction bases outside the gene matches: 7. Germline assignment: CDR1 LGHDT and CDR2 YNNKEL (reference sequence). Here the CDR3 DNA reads TGTGCCAGCAGCCCCTCGGCTAGCGGTCAAGAGACCCAGTACTTC. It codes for CASSPSASGQETQYF.

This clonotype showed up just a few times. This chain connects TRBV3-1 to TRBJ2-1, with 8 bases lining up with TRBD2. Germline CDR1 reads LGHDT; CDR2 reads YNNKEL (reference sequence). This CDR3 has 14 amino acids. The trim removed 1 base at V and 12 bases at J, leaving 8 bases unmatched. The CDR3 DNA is TGTGCCAGCAGCCAAGCTAGCGGGCCCACCGGGCAGTTCTTC. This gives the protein CASSQASGPTGQFF.

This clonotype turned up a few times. The CDR3 bases are TGTGCCAGCAGTCCGGAGGAGGGGGCGAGCTACACCTTC. It is translated as CASSPEEGASYTF. J is TRBJ1-2 and V is TRBV7-2; TRBD1 matches 7 bases. The CDR3 contains 13 residues. The germline gives CDR1 SGHTA, CDR2 FQGNSA. Losses at the gene ends were 6 bases for V and 9 bases for J; bases not matched to a gene: 10.

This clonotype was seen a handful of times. As DNA, the CDR3 is TGTGCCAGCAGCGCGGGGAGGGCCGTAGATACGCAGTATTTT. As protein: CASSAGRAVDTQYF. This rearrangement joins TRBV9 to TRBJ2-3, with 7 bases fitting TRBD2. CDR3 length equals 14 residues. The trim removed 3 bases at V and 5 bases at J, leaving 6 bases unmatched. The germline gives CDR1 SGDLS, CDR2 YYNGEE.

CDR3 sequence (DNA): TGTGCCAGCACCCCGGGACAGAACTACAATGAGCAGTTCTTC. Its protein product is CASTPGQNYNEQFF. J is TRBJ2-1 and V is TRBV6-5, with TRBD1 identical over 7 bases. The CDR3 is 14 residues long. The V gene end was trimmed by 7 bases and the J gene end by 3 bases; junction bases not matched to a gene: 6. CDR1 is MNHEY, CDR2 SVGAGI, per germline.

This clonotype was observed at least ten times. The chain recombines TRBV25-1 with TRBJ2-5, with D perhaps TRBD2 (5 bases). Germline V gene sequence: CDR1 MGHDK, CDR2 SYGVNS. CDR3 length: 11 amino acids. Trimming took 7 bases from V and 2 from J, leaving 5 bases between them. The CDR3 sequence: CASTGQETQYF. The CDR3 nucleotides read TGTGCCAGCACGGGGCAAGAGACCCAGTACTTC. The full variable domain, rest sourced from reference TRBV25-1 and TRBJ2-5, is EADIYQTPRYLVIGTGKKITLECSQTMGHDKMYWYQQDPGMELHLIHYSYGVNSTEKGDLSSESTVSRIRTEHFPLTLESARPSHTSQYLCASTGQETQYFGPGTRLLVL.

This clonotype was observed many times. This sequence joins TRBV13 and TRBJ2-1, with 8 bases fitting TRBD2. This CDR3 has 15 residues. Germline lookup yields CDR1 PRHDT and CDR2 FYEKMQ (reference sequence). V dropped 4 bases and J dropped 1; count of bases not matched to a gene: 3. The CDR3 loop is CASSSQRESYNEQFF. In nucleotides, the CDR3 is TGTGCCAGCAGCTCTCAGCGGGAGTCCTACAATGAGCAGTTCTTC.

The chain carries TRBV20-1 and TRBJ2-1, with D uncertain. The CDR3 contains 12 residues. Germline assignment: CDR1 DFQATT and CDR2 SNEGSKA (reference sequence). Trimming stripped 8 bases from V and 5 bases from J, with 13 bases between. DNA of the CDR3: TGCAGTCTCCGTGGTTTCAACAATGAGCAGTTCTTC. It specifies CSLRGFNNEQFF.

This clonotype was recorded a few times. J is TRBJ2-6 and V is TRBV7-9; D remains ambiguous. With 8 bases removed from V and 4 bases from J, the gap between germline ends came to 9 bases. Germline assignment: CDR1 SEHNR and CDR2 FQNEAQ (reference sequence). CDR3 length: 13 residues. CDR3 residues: CASGIVGANVLTF. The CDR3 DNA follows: TGTGCCAGCGGTATTGTAGGGGCCAACGTCCTGACTTTC.

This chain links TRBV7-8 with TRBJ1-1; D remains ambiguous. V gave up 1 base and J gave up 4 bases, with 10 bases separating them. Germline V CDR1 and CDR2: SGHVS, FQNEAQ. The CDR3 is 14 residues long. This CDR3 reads CASSLVFLGTEAFF. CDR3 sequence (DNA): TGTGCCAGCAGCTTAGTCTTCTTAGGCACTGAAGCTTTCTTT.

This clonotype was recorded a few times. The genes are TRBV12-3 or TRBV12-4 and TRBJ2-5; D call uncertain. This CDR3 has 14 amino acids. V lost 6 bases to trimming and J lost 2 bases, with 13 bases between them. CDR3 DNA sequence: TGTGCCAGCAGCGCTACCCAAGGACAAGAGACCCAGTACTTC. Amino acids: CASSATQGQETQYF.

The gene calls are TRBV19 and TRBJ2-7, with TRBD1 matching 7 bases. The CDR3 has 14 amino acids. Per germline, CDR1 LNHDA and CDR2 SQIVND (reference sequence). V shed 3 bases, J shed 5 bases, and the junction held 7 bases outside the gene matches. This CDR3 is CASSMAQGPHEQYF. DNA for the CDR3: TGTGCCAGTAGTATGGCACAGGGGCCCCACGAGCAGTACTTC.

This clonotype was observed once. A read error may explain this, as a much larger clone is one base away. CDR3 coding DNA: TGTGCCAGCAGTGACAGGGTCTATGGCTACACCTTC. Amino acids: CASSDRVYGYTF. The chain has TRBV25-1 and TRBJ1-2; tentative D call: TRBD1 (5 bases). CDR3 size: 12 residues. Looked up from germline, CDR1 is MGHDK and CDR2 is SYGVNS. Trimming pared 3 bases from V and 4 bases from J, leaving 6 bases between.